The source of this T cell receptor beta chain is a study of T-cell reconstitution after alpha-beta-depleted transplantation in children. Preparation of the TCRbeta library used unique molecular identifiers. Via MiXCR, TCRdb re-called the PCR reads, giving one row per CDR3 protein. The data contain 40,000 to 55,000 distinct CDR3 sequences, nearly 9.5% of them singletons. Only a few counts were recorded for this clonotype. V was cut by 2 bases and J by 9 bases, with 11 bases left in between. Per germline, CDR1 SGHNT and CDR2 YENEEA. This CDR3 has 13 amino acids. The V and J genes are TRBV11-3 and TRBJ2-1, with D possibly being TRBD1 or TRBD2 (5 bases each). The starting material was PBMCs, mostly from graft donor cells, obtained 60 days after TCRalphabeta/CD19-depleted stem cell transplant. The clonotype comes from a male patient aged 2 to 9 who had a stem cell transplant for chronic granulomatous disease, so the T cells may come from the graft donor. The CDR3 DNA is TGTGCCAGCAGCTTACGACCTGGGGGTGAGCAGTTCTTC. The encoded protein is CASSLRPGGEQFF.